The clone carrying this T cell receptor (beta chain) has ten or more counts. As yet, its antigen is unknown. This specimen belongs to a study of regulatory T cells in long-lasting Graves disease. Study-level results: Persistent Graves' patients showed less TCR diversity than newly diagnosed ones. There was favoring of TRBV28, TRBJ1-2 and TRBJ2-5 in persistent disease.

Libraries of TCR beta came from iRepertoire HTBI primers plus Arm-PCR of CDR3 regions. TCRdb re-analysed the multiplex PCR reads in MiXCR, keeping a single row per CDR3 protein. The table shows roughly 450,000 distinct CDR3 sequences, with about a quarter occurring only once. Stated time point: persistent/refractory GD, antithyroid drugs over 5 years with positive TRAb. TCR sequences were obtained from RNA taken from PBMCs. Patients came from an endocrinology department in Xi'an, China. With 0 bases removed from V and 0 bases from J, the gap between germline ends came to 8 bases. The CDR3 has 15 residues. Germline assignment: CDR1 SGHRS and CDR2 YFSETQ.

Sequenced here: peripheral blood mononuclear cells (PBMCs), sampled when the disease was refractory, from a patient treated with antithyroid drugs. This clonotype originated in a female donor with Graves disease. The genes are TRBV5-1 and TRBJ2-3; no clear D gene. The CDR3 DNA reads as TGCGCCAGCAGCTTGGCCCCGGCTAGCACAGATACGCAGTATTTT. It yields the protein CASSLAPASTDTQYF.